Each of the 19 T cell receptor beta chains below was sequenced from the same sample in a study of blood T cell repertoires in COVID-19. Measured with immunoSEQ multiplex PCR; TCRdb has only the in-frame clones, and not every one. The sample includes roughly 250,000 clones, around 82% of them seen just once. Material for sequencing was peripheral blood. These receptors were obtained from a woman of 80 years or more with active or convalescent COVID-19.

The chain links TRBV27 to TRBJ2-7; D gene ambiguous. CDR1 and CDR2 (germline): MNHEY, SMNVEV (reference sequence). Trimming took off 3 bases at V and 2 bases at J, with 14 bases between the two ends. CDR3 length equals 15 residues. CDR3: CASSLEGGSTYEQYF. The CDR3 nucleotides are TGTGCCAGCAGTTTGGAAGGCGGAAGCACCTACGAGCAGTACTTC.

The CDR3 region has the DNA TGTGCCAGCAGTTGGGTAAAGGGGGAAAAACTGTTTTTT. Amino acids: CASSWVKGEKLFF. The rearrangement links TRBV6-5 to TRBJ1-4, with D tentatively TRBD1 (5 bases). The length of the CDR3 is 13 residues. CDR1 and CDR2 from the germline V gene are MNHEY and SVGAGI. The V end lost 4 bases, the J end lost 8 bases, and 11 bases lay between the germline ends.

The chain links TRBV19 to TRBJ1-5, with 8 nucleotides matching TRBD1. There are 15 residues in the CDR3. CDR1 is LNHDA, CDR2 SQIVND, per germline (reference sequence). With V trimmed by 1 base and J by 6 bases, 5 bases remained unmatched. The CDR3 is CASSIAGGLSQPQHF. In DNA form, the CDR3 reads TGTGCCAGTAGTATAGCAGGGGGCTTGAGTCAGCCCCAGCATTTT.

This clone was counted once. The gene calls are TRBV28 and TRBJ2-4, with D perhaps matching TRBD2 (5 bases). The V gene's germline CDR1 is MDHEN and CDR2 SYDVKM. CDR3 length equals 15 residues. V lost 4 bases to trimming and J lost 3 bases, with 13 bases between them. The CDR3 here is CASSSGSGYKNIQYF. The CDR3 DNA reads as TGTGCCAGCAGTTCGGGGAGCGGTTACAAAAACATTCAGTACTTC.

The chain uses TRBV9 and TRBJ1-2; D gene ambiguous. The germline V gene has CDR1 SGDLS and CDR2 YYNGEE. The CDR3 is 14 residues long. Deletions cut 3 bases from V and 4 bases from J, with 13 bases between. CDR3 DNA sequence: TGTGCCAGCAGCGCGACCTCCGGGGTCTATGGCTACACCTTC. It yields the protein CASSATSGVYGYTF.

J is TRBJ2-1 and V is TRBV15; 9 bases match TRBD2. The CDR3 consists of 15 residues. CDR1 is LNHNV, CDR2 YYDKDF, per germline (reference sequence). With V trimmed by 3 bases and J by 4 bases, 4 bases remained unmatched. The CDR3 here is CATSSPSGEYNEQFF. The CDR3 DNA reads TGTGCCACCAGCAGTCCTAGCGGGGAATACAATGAGCAGTTCTTC.

J is TRBJ2-7 and V is TRBV11-2; TRBD1 matches at 10 bases. The J segment lost 5 bases and the V segment lost 1 base, leaving 8 bases of the junction unmatched. This CDR3 is 16 amino acids long. The germline CDR1 and CDR2 sequences are SGHAT and FQNNGV. The CDR3 sequence is CASSLADRGRMNEQYF. DNA of the CDR3: TGTGCCAGCAGCTTAGCCGACAGGGGGCGTATGAACGAGCAGTACTTC.

This sequence joins TRBV10-2 and TRBJ1-1, with 9 bases fitting TRBD1. V lost 6 bases to trimming and J lost 0 bases; unmatched junction nucleotides: 5. Germline V gene data show CDR1 as WSHSY and CDR2 as SAAADI. The CDR3 has 15 residues. CDR3 sequence reads: CASSPGQGLNTEAFF. CDR3 DNA: TGCGCCAGCAGCCCGGGACAGGGATTGAACACTGAAGCTTTCTTT.

The chain combines TRBV30 with TRBJ1-3; no reliable D call. Germline V lookup: CDR1 GTSNPN, CDR2 SVGIG (reference sequence). The germline V and J ends were trimmed by 0 bases and 4 bases, with 7 bases remaining between them. The CDR3 consists of 13 residues. In nucleotides, the CDR3 is TGTGCCTGGAGTGTACATTCCGGAAACACCATATATTTT. The encoded protein is CAWSVHSGNTIYF.

The V gene is TRBV9, the J gene TRBJ1-2; TRBD1 matches 10 bases. V lost 4 bases to trimming and J lost 4 bases; unmatched junction nucleotides: 10. The CDR3 has 16 amino acids. Germline CDR1 reads SGDLS; CDR2 reads YYNGEE. CDR3: CASSPAGQGSIYGYTF. The CDR3 DNA follows: TGTGCCAGCAGCCCGGCGGGACAGGGGTCCATCTATGGCTACACCTTC.

This chain links TRBV6-6 with TRBJ2-5; 14 nucleotides agree with TRBD2. The CDR3 has 16 residues. V dropped 6 bases and J dropped 4; count of bases not matched to a gene: 7. Germline-derived CDR1 and CDR2 are MNHNY and SVGAGI (reference sequence). The CDR3 nucleotides are TGTGCCAGCAGCCAGAGGACTAGCGGGGGGCGAGAGACCCAGTACTTC. Amino acid sequence: CASSQRTSGGRETQYF.

The chain has TRBV12-3 or TRBV12-4 and TRBJ1-1; TRBD1 aligns across 8 bases. The CDR3 contains 13 residues. With V trimmed by 6 bases and J by 8 bases, 8 bases remained unmatched. CDR3 DNA: TGTGCCAGCAGCCCGGACAGGGCCCAGGAAGCTTTCTTT. This sequence encodes CASSPDRAQEAFF.

This clone has a handful of counts. The rearrangement joins TRBV5-1 to TRBJ1-2; D gene uncertain. The V gene's germline CDR1 is SGHRS and CDR2 YFSETQ. Between the trimmed V and J ends, which lost 4 bases and 4 bases, there was a span of 14 bases. CDR3 size: 14 residues. CDR3 nucleotides: TGCGCCAGCAGCGCGGGTGGGCTTCGCTATGGCTACACCTTC. Translation: CASSAGGLRYGYTF.

This clone was seen only a few times. The genes are TRBV5-1 and TRBJ1-4; 12 nucleotides agree with TRBD1. The J segment lost 7 bases and the V segment lost 4 bases, leaving 5 bases of the junction unmatched. The V gene's germline CDR1 is SGHRS and CDR2 YFSETQ. The CDR3 sequence is 15 residues long. The CDR3 sequence: CASSPGQGALEKLFF. The CDR3 nucleotides are TGCGCCAGCAGCCCGGGACAGGGGGCGCTTGAAAAACTGTTTTTT.

The rearrangement uses TRBV10-1 and TRBJ1-1; TRBD1 agrees at 8 bases. The length of the CDR3 is 11 residues. CDR1 is WNHNN and CDR2 is SYGVQD in the germline V gene (reference sequence). With V trimmed by 10 bases and J by 6 bases, 4 bases remained unmatched. CDR3 sequence reads: CATQGASEAFF. The CDR3 nucleotides read TGCGCCACCCAGGGGGCTTCTGAAGCTTTCTTT.

CDR3 sequence: CSVGQGSGANVLTF. CDR3 bases: TGCAGCGTTGGACAGGGTTCTGGGGCCAACGTCCTGACTTTC. The chain combines TRBV29-1 with TRBJ2-6; 7 bases are shared with TRBD1. This CDR3 spans 14 amino acids. The junction had 1 base not matched to a gene; V was cut back by 4 bases and J by 1 base. Germline CDR1 SQVTM, CDR2 ANQGSEA.

This chain uses TRBV25-1 with TRBJ1-2; D might be TRBD1 (6 bases). There are 13 residues in the CDR3. Germline CDR1 and CDR2: MGHDK and SYGVNS. V was clipped by 4 bases and J by 6 bases, with 12 bases between them. The CDR3 coding sequence is TGTGCCAGCAGTGCACAGGGAATTAATGGCTACACCTTC. Amino acids: CASSAQGINGYTF.

J is TRBJ2-7 and V is TRBV24-1; no clear D gene. The CDR3 contains 12 residues. V was pared by 1 base and J by 7 bases, with 7 bases between. Germline-derived CDR1 and CDR2 are KGHDR and SFDVKD. The CDR3 here is CATSDLQSEQYF. The CDR3 coding sequence is TGTGCCACCAGTGATTTACAGTCGGAGCAGTACTTC.

The chain has TRBV19 and TRBJ2-1, with TRBD1 matching 10 bases. Germline CDR1 is LNHDA and CDR2 is SQIVND (reference sequence). V was pared by 5 bases and J by 2 bases, with 6 bases of the junction left unmatched. This CDR3 comprises 16 residues. CDR3 bases: TGTGCCAGTAGTGAATCCGGGACAGGGGCCTACAATGAGCAGTTCTTC. Translation gives CASSESGTGAYNEQFF.